Presented here are 9 T cell receptor beta chains from one specimen sequenced in a study of blood T cells in healthy people across ages. Combining a sample-barcoded 5' primer with a J-beta primer mix, a second PCR ran for roughly 7 to 12 cycles. From the 5' RACE reads, TCRdb called clonotypes with MiXCR, one entry per CDR3 protein. The data contain some 790,000 distinct CDR3 sequences, under 30% of them seen just once; the ten biggest clones take up 17%. Sequenced: blood. Source of these receptors: a woman of 80 years or more in good health.

Notes on this clonotype: Being one base from a much bigger clone, this may be a read error. The rearrangement links TRBV6-5 to TRBJ2-5; 7 bases are shared with TRBD1. The V gene end was trimmed by 0 bases and the J gene end by 11 bases; junction bases not matched to a gene: 24. Germline lookup yields CDR1 MNHEY and CDR2 SVGAGI. The CDR3 covers 19 residues. The CDR3 here is CASSYSYRQGRQGGNEQYF. CDR3 sequence (DNA): TGTGCCAGCAGTTACTCATACCGGCAGGGGCGACAGGGCGGCAATGAGCAGTACTTC.

At least ten counts were recorded for this clonotype. The V and J genes are TRBV7-2 and TRBJ2-1, with 7 bases aligning to TRBD1. V lost 0 bases to trimming and J lost 12 bases; unmatched junction nucleotides: 8. The CDR3 contains 14 residues. Germline V gene sequence: CDR1 SGHTA, CDR2 FQGNSA. The CDR3 protein is CASSLARTGGSQFF. CDR3 nucleotides: TGTGCCAGCAGCTTAGCGAGGACAGGTGGTTCGCAGTTCTTC.

This chain links TRBV7-2 with TRBJ1-2, with D possibly TRBD1 on 6 matching bases. CDR3 length equals 16 residues. V lost 2 bases, J lost 5 bases, and 18 bases lay in between. Germline CDR1 is SGHTA and CDR2 is FQGNSA. Here the CDR3 DNA reads TGTGCCAGCAGCTTAACCCCCAAAGGGGGAACGTATGGCTACACCTTC. It encodes CASSLTPKGGTYGYTF.

This clonotype was seen only a few times. The chain combines TRBV15 with TRBJ2-3; 14 bases map to TRBD2. The CDR3 sequence is 18 residues long. V was pared by 0 bases and J by 8 bases, with 10 bases of the junction left unmatched. The germline V gene has CDR1 LNHNV and CDR2 YYDKDF (reference sequence). The CDR3 DNA sequence: TGTGCCACCAGCAGAGATTTGGGGACTAGCGGGGGAAGGGTTACGCAGTATTTT. Its protein product is CATSRDLGTSGGRVTQYF.

The gene calls are TRBV6-5 and TRBJ1-4, with 7 bases lining up with TRBD1. The CDR3 runs to 15 residues. V gave up 6 bases and J gave up 5 bases; unmatched junction bases: 9. Per the germline V gene, CDR1 is MNHEY and CDR2 is SVGAGI. The CDR3 sequence: CASSGAGGANEKLFF. The CDR3 DNA reads as TGTGCCAGCAGCGGAGCAGGGGGGGCGAATGAAAAACTGTTTTTT.

The J gene is TRBJ2-3, the V gene TRBV5-1; 12 bases match TRBD2. Looked up from germline, CDR1 is SGHRS and CDR2 is YFSETQ. The V segment lost 0 bases and the J segment 4 bases; nucleotides outside the gene matches: 6. The CDR3 sequence is 17 residues long. Written as DNA, the CDR3 is TGCGCCAGCAGCTTGGGACTAGCGGGAGATCGGCCAGATACGCAGTATTTT. Residues: CASSLGLAGDRPDTQYF. The whole variable domain, remainder taken from reference TRBV5-1 and TRBJ2-3, is KAGVTQTPRYLIKTRGQQVTLSCSPISGHRSVSWYQQTPGQGLQFLFEYFSETQRNKGNFPGRFSGRQFSNSRSEMNVSTLELGDSALYLCASSLGLAGDRPDTQYFGPGTRLTVL.

This clonotype appeared many times. This chain connects TRBV29-1 to TRBJ1-2, with a weak D call TRBD1 (5 bases). This CDR3 is 14 amino acids long. Trimming left V 5 bases short and J 2 bases short, with 15 bases between. Germline values: CDR1 SQVTM, CDR2 ANQGSEA. For the CDR3, the DNA is TGCAGCGTTCCCCGGGACCCGGGGAACTATGGCTACACCTTC. Translated: CSVPRDPGNYGYTF.

This clonotype was picked up many times. This chain uses TRBV21-1 with TRBJ2-6; the table's D call, TRBD1, has no DNA check behind it. TRBV21-1 is a pseudogene segment. The CDR3 runs to 16 residues. CDR3 loop: CASSKGTGTGANVLTF. CDR3 sequence (DNA): TGTGCCAGCAGCAAGGGAACAGGGACTGGGGCCAACGTCCTGACTTTC.

This clonotype has more than one count but fewer than ten. A much larger clone lies one base from this, so it may be a read error. This rearrangement joins TRBV12-3 or TRBV12-4 to TRBJ1-4; perhaps TRBD1 as D (5 bases). The CDR3 is 15 amino acids. The CDR3 DNA reads TGTGCCAGCAGTTTAAGGCCTCAGGGCGGCGAAAAACGGTTTTTT. It encodes CASSLRPQGGEKRFF.